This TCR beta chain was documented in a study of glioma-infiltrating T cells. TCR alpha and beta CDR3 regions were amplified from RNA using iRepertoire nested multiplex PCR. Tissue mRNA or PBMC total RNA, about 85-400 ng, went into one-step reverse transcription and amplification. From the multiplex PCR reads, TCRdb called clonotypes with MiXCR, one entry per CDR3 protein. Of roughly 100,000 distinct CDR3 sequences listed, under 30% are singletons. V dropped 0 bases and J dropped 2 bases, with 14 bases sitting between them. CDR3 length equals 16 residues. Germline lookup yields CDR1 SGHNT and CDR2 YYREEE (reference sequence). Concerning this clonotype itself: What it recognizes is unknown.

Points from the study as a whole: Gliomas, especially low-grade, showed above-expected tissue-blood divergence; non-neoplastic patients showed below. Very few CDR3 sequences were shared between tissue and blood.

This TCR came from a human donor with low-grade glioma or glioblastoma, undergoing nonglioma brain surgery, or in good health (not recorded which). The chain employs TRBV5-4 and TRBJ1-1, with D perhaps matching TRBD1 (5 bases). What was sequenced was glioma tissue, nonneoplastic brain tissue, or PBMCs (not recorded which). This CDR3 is CASSLEGTVANTEAFF. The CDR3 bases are TGTGCCAGCAGCTTGGAAGGGACGGTCGCTAACACTGAAGCTTTCTTT.